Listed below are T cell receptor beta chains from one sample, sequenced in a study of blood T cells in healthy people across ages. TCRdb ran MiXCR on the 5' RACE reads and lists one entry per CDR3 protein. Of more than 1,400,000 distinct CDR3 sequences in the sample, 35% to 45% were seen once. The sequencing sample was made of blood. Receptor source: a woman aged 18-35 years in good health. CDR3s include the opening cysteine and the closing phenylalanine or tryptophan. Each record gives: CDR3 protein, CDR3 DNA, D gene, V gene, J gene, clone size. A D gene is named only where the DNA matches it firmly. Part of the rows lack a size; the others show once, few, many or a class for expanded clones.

CASRITLGQGSDTQYF,TGTGCCAGCAGAATCACTCTAGGACAGGGGTCAGATACGCAGTATTTT,TRBD1,TRBV6-2/TRBV6-3,TRBJ2-3,few
CAGSSTGGPYEQYF,TGTGCCGGCAGTTCGACAGGGGGCCCGTACGAGCAGTACTTC,TRBD1,TRBV6-6,TRBJ2-7,-
CSARRAGGGITEAFF,TGCAGTGCTAGACGGGCGGGAGGGGGGATCACTGAAGCTTTCTTT,-,TRBV20-1,TRBJ1-1,-
CASLISTRNTEAFF,TGTGCCAGCCTCATATCCACCAGGAACACTGAAGCTTTCTTT,-,TRBV6-6,TRBJ1-1,-
CAISGSGGTAKNIQYF,TGTGCCATCAGTGGTAGCGGGGGGACAGCCAAAAACATTCAGTACTTC,TRBD2,TRBV10-3,TRBJ2-4,-
CASSQDRGRLVSETQYF,TGTGCCAGCAGTCAGGACAGGGGGCGCCTGGTTTCGGAGACCCAGTACTTC,TRBD1,TRBV6-1,TRBJ2-5,-
CASSLDPQGYYGYTF,TGCGCCAGCAGCTTGGACCCACAGGGCTACTATGGCTACACCTTC,-,TRBV5-1,TRBJ1-2,-
CAWGGNEQFF,TGTGCCTGGGGTGGGAATGAGCAGTTCTTC,-,TRBV30,TRBJ2-1,few
CASISRRQNSNQPQHF,TGTGCCAGCATCTCGCGCAGGCAAAATAGCAATCAGCCCCAGCATTTT,-,TRBV6-2/TRBV6-3,TRBJ1-5,-
CASSLWEGYCEQYF,TGTGCCAGCAGTTTATGGGAGGGATACTGCGAGCAGTACTTC,TRBD2,TRBV27,TRBJ2-7,once
CASSHPGFEGEAFF,TGCGCCAGCAGCCACCCGGGCTTCGAGGGGGAAGCTTTCTTT,-,TRBV5-1,TRBJ1-1,-
CASSHGADYISGANVLTF,TGTGCCAGCAGCCACGGGGCAGACTACATCTCTGGGGCCAACGTCCTGACTTTC,-,TRBV7-2,TRBJ2-6,-
CASSLAPQGVIGQYF,TGTGCCAGCAGTTTAGCCCCGCAGGGGGTTATAGGGCAGTACTTC,TRBD1,TRBV27,TRBJ2-7,few
CASKPVTGAPYEQYF,TGTGCCAGCAAACCCGTAACAGGGGCCCCCTACGAGCAGTACTTC,TRBD1,TRBV6-1,TRBJ2-7,-
CSARDSGPSGSNEQFF,TGCAGTGCTAGAGATTCTGGCCCTAGTGGGAGCAATGAGCAGTTCTTC,-,TRBV20-1,TRBJ2-1,-
CASSRTQTQIGGQKLFF,TGTGCCAGCTCACGTACTCAGACCCAAATCGGGGGCCAAAAACTGTTTTTT,-,TRBV18,TRBJ1-4,-
CASSQDPAGRARFTDTQYF,TGTGCCAGCAGCCAAGATCCTGCCGGGAGGGCCCGATTCACAGATACGCAGTATTTT,TRBD2,TRBV4-2,TRBJ2-3,few
CASSPRSSGVNEQFF,TGTGCCAGCTCACCACGTTCGTCAGGGGTCAATGAGCAGTTCTTC,-,TRBV18,TRBJ2-1,-
CASSRNRQLNTEAFF,TGTGCCAGCAGCCGAAACAGACAGCTAAACACTGAAGCTTTCTTT,-,TRBV6-5,TRBJ1-1,-
CASGLGTAQETQYF,TGTGCTAGTGGTCTTGGGACAGCCCAAGAGACCCAGTACTTC,TRBD1,TRBV12-5,TRBJ2-5,few
CASSVGGLAYNEQFF,TGTGCCAGCAGCGTAGGGGGACTAGCTTACAATGAGCAGTTCTTC,TRBD2,TRBV9,TRBJ2-1,-
CRARSGGPGETQYF,TGCAGGGCTAGATCGGGAGGGCCTGGAGAGACCCAGTACTTC,TRBD2,TRBV20-1,TRBJ2-5,-
CASSLRQGLWDTEAFF,TGTGCCAGCAGTTTACGACAGGGGCTGTGGGACACTGAAGCTTTCTTT,TRBD1,TRBV28,TRBJ1-1,few
CAWTRGSATLHF,TGTGCCTGGACTCGGGGCTCCGCGACCCTCCACTTT,-,TRBV30,TRBJ1-6,few
CASTQVGSGELFF,TGTGCCAGCACACAAGTGGGGTCCGGGGAGCTGTTTTTT,-,TRBV6-5,TRBJ2-2,once
CASSYRVPTDTQYF,TGTGCCAGCAGTTACAGGGTACCCACAGATACGCAGTATTTT,-,TRBV6-5,TRBJ2-3,many
CASRERGTGFTEAFF,TGTGCCAGCAGAGAAAGGGGGACAGGTTTCACTGAAGCTTTCTTT,TRBD1,TRBV2,TRBJ1-1,-
CASSYLANLAGEYNEQFF,TGTGCCAGCAGTTATCTCGCCAACCTAGCGGGAGAATACAATGAGCAGTTCTTC,TRBD2,TRBV6-5,TRBJ2-1,few
CATSAEGSTDTQYF,TGTGCCACCAGCGCTGAGGGGAGCACAGATACGCAGTATTTT,-,TRBV15,TRBJ2-3,-
CASSQEGLFSGTNVLTF,TGCGCCAGCAGCCAAGAGGGTCTGTTCTCTGGGACCAACGTCCTGACTTTC,-,TRBV4-1,TRBJ2-6,-
CSVGGQYEQYF,TGCAGCGTTGGCGGACAGTACGAGCAGTACTTC,-,TRBV29-1,TRBJ2-7,few
CASGTSGKYEQYF,TGTGCCAGCGGGACTAGCGGGAAATACGAGCAGTACTTC,TRBD2,TRBV27,TRBJ2-7,-
CASSVDGLADNEQYF,TGTGCCAGCAGCGTAGATGGACTAGCGGACAATGAGCAGTACTTC,TRBD2,TRBV9,TRBJ2-5,few
CASSLGDRDNYYGYTF,TGCGCCAGCAGCTTGGGAGACCGGGACAACTACTATGGCTACACCTTC,-,TRBV5-1,TRBJ1-2,few
CASSQDATGGPPDIQYF,TGTGCCAGCAGCCAAGATGCGACGGGGGGGCCTCCTGACATTCAGTACTTC,TRBD2,TRBV3-1,TRBJ2-4,-
CASSLVLWDGYTF,TGTGCCAGCAGCTTAGTCCTGTGGGATGGCTACACCTTC,-,TRBV7-9,TRBJ1-2,-
CASSFVAGGGGEQYF,TGTGCCAGCAGCTTTGTGGCAGGGGGTGGTGGCGAGCAGTACTTC,TRBD1,TRBV11-1,TRBJ2-7,-
CSARDVYVEGLTNFFGYTF,TGCAGTGCTAGAGATGTATATGTGGAAGGCCTGACAAACTTCTTTGGCTACACCTTC,-,TRBV20-1,TRBJ1-2,-
CSVVKSGTDTEAFF,TGCAGCGTTGTTAAGTCCGGGACAGATACTGAAGCTTTCTTT,TRBD1,TRBV29-1,TRBJ1-1,few
CASSLKRVRSLSGNTIYF,TGTGCCAGCAGCTTAAAACGGGTCAGGTCCCTCTCTGGAAACACCATATATTTT,-,TRBV11-2,TRBJ1-3,-
CASRWDETGVYEQYF,TGCGCCAGCAGGTGGGACGAGACAGGGGTTTACGAGCAGTACTTC,TRBD1,TRBV5-1,TRBJ2-7,few
CASSDRGVRNGYTF,TGTGCCAGCAGTGACAGGGGGGTAAGGAATGGCTACACCTTC,TRBD1,TRBV6-1,TRBJ1-2,-
CASSVSSGPPSDEQFF,TGCGCCAGCAGTGTATCTAGCGGCCCTCCCTCAGATGAGCAGTTCTTC,TRBD2,TRBV10-1,TRBJ2-1,-
CSAQDLGGAKQFF,TGCAGTGCTCAAGACCTGGGGGGAGCAAAGCAGTTCTTC,-,TRBV20-1,TRBJ2-1,-
CASSSHMSSGALTDTQYF,TGTGCCAGCAGTAGCCATATGTCATCGGGCGCACTCACAGATACGCAGTATTTT,-,TRBV28,TRBJ2-3,few
CSARVLAGEVDEQYF,TGCAGTGCTAGAGTACTAGCGGGAGAGGTCGATGAGCAGTACTTC,TRBD2,TRBV20-1,TRBJ2-5,-
CASSPTGQPNQPQHF,TGTGCCAGCAGCCCCACTGGGCAGCCCAATCAGCCCCAGCATTTT,-,TRBV7-9,TRBJ1-5,-
CASRAPGLAGGEQFF,TGTGCCAGCAGAGCTCCGGGACTAGCGGGAGGTGAGCAGTTCTTC,TRBD2,TRBV12-3/TRBV12-4,TRBJ2-1,few
CASTGTGANGEQYF,TGCGCCAGCACCGGGACAGGGGCCAACGGCGAGCAGTACTTC,TRBD1,TRBV5-1,TRBJ2-7,-
CSARDKAYTDTQYF,TGCAGTGCTAGAGATAAGGCGTACACAGATACGCAGTATTTT,-,TRBV20-1,TRBJ2-3,-
CASSEGLGGHNEQFF,TGTGCCAGCAGTGAGGGCCTAGGGGGCCACAATGAGCAGTTCTTC,TRBD1,TRBV6-1,TRBJ2-1,once
CASSSLVTGGVDTQYF,TGTGCCAGCAGCTCTCTTGTGACAGGGGGCGTAGATACGCAGTATTTT,TRBD1,TRBV5-5,TRBJ2-3,-
CASSEIGGTEAFF,TGTGCCAGCAGTGAAATCGGGGGCACTGAAGCTTTCTTT,-,TRBV6-1,TRBJ1-1,-
CASTHGTGPYEQYF,TGTGCCAGCACTCACGGGACAGGGCCCTACGAGCAGTACTTC,TRBD1,TRBV6-1,TRBJ2-7,-